The 18 T cell receptor beta chains presented below share a single source sample, sequenced in a study of blood T cell repertoires in COVID-19. Here immunoSEQ multiplex PCR was the method, and the copy in TCRdb shows in-frame clones only, minus some. The sample consists of hundreds of thousands of clones, around 90% of them appearing once. What was sequenced was PBMCs or T cells enriched from blood (not recorded which). All receptors come from a young woman who had recovered from COVID-19.

V is TRBV30 and J is TRBJ1-1; possibly TRBD1 for D (6 bases). The germline gives CDR1 GTSNPN, CDR2 SVGIG (reference sequence). V lost 6 bases to trimming and J lost 1 base, with 24 bases between them. This CDR3 is built from 17 residues. CDR3 coding DNA: TGTGCCTGCTGGCGAGCTAGACAGGAAAGAACGAACACTGAAGCTTTCTTT. This sequence encodes CACWRARQERTNTEAFF.

This clone occurred once. V usage is TRBV28 and J usage is TRBJ2-2; TRBD2 matches 12 bases. There are 17 residues in the CDR3. In germline, CDR1 is MDHEN, CDR2 SYDVKM. V was pared by 2 bases and J by 6 bases, with 7 bases of the junction left unmatched. The CDR3 region has the DNA TGTGCCAGCAGTTTACGCTCTAGCGGGAGGGGTCCCGGGGAGCTGTTTTTT. It yields the protein CASSLRSSGRGPGELFF.

The chain employs TRBV5-6 and TRBJ2-5, with 10 nucleotides matching TRBD2. The germline V gene encodes CDR1 SGHDT and CDR2 YYEEEE. Germline trimming cut 0 bases from V and 5 bases from J; bases unmatched to any gene: 7. The CDR3 runs to 16 residues. The DNA for the CDR3 is TGTGCCAGCAGCTTGGCGGAGCGGGGGGGCCGGGAGACCCAGTACTTC. Residues: CASSLAERGGRETQYF.

This chain joins TRBV29-1 and TRBJ1-2, with 8 bases that match TRBD1. This CDR3 spans 14 amino acids. Germline V gives CDR1 SQVTM, CDR2 ANQGSEA. V dropped 6 bases and J dropped 5; count of bases not matched to a gene: 11. The DNA of the CDR3 is TGCAGCGTCGAGGCAGGGGGCGAGTGGTATGGCTACACCTTC. This sequence encodes CSVEAGGEWYGYTF.

The chain couples TRBV28 to TRBJ1-1; D is uncertain. This CDR3 region has 14 residues. Between the trimmed V and J ends, which lost 7 bases and 2 bases, there was a span of 14 bases. Germline-derived CDR1 and CDR2 are MDHEN and SYDVKM. The CDR3 DNA reads as TGTGCCAGCACGTCGGGAGGGCTTAACACTGAAGCTTTCTTT. It yields the protein CASTSGGLNTEAFF.

About this clone: A read error may account for a junction end that differs from germline. V is TRBV3-1 (or the pseudogene TRBV3-2) and J is TRBJ2-5, with TRBD2 matching over 9 bases. The CDR3 spans 14 residues. In germline, CDR1 is LGHDT, CDR2 YNNKEL (reference sequence). In DNA, the CDR3 is TGTGCCAGCAGCCAAGAGCAGTTCGGACTAGCGTCCGACTTC. It codes for CASSQEQFGLASDF.

The V gene is TRBV4-1, the J gene TRBJ1-5; D perhaps matches TRBD1 (5 bases). Trimming shortened V by 0 bases and J by 3 bases, and 9 bases separated the two germline ends. Germline values: CDR1 MGHRA, CDR2 YSYEKL. This CDR3 region has 15 residues. CDR3 residues: CASSQEEQDNQPQHF. The CDR3 DNA reads TGCGCCAGCAGCCAAGAGGAACAGGACAATCAGCCCCAGCATTTT.

The genes are TRBV5-8 and TRBJ2-7; D remains unclear. Trimming left V 1 base short and J 6 bases short, with 8 bases between. The V gene's germline CDR1 is SGHTS and CDR2 YDEGEE. The CDR3 totals 12 residues. The CDR3 nucleotides read TGTGCCAGCAGCTTGAGCACCCGCGAGCAGTACTTC. Its translation is CASSLSTREQYF.

The V call is TRBV24-1, the J call TRBJ1-1; D might be TRBD1 (6 bases). The CDR3 is 13 residues long. The V end was cut by 0 bases, the J end by 7 bases, with 8 bases between. Germline V gene sequence: CDR1 KGHDR, CDR2 SFDVKD. The CDR3 nucleotides read TGTGCCACCAGTGATTTGCAACAGGGTGAAGCTTTCTTT. Translation: CATSDLQQGEAFF.

This rearrangement joins TRBV7-2 to TRBJ2-1; 11 nucleotides align to TRBD1. The CDR3 has 16 residues. Germline CDR1 SGHTA, CDR2 FQGNSA. Trimming removed 5 bases from V and 1 base from J; junction bases left unmatched: 4. The CDR3 sequence is CASSGQGATSYNEQFF. Written as DNA, the CDR3 is TGTGCCAGCAGCGGACAGGGGGCGACTTCCTACAATGAGCAGTTCTTC. Based on the CDR3 plus reference TRBV7-2 and TRBJ2-1, the full variable domain is GAGVSQSPSNKVTEKGKDVELRCDPISGHTALYWYRQSLGQGLEFLIYFQGNSAPDKSGLPSDRFSAERTGGSVSTLTIQRTQQEDSAVYLCASSGQGATSYNEQFFGPGTRLTVL.

The DNA of the CDR3 is TGTGCCAGCAGGGGACAGGGAAACACCATATATTTT. Its translation: CASRGQGNTIYF. This chain joins TRBV6-5 and TRBJ1-3; 7 bases match TRBD1. CDR1 MNHEY and CDR2 SVGAGI come from the germline V gene. V shed 6 bases and J 4 bases; nucleotides not matched to a gene: 0. This CDR3 is built from 12 residues.

The rearrangement joins TRBV7-3 to TRBJ1-1; TRBD1 matches at 7 bases. The ends lost 5 bases at V and 5 bases at J; junction bases unmatched: 8. Germline loops: CDR1 SGHTA, CDR2 FQGTGA. The CDR3 extends over 14 amino acids. Here the CDR3 DNA reads TGTGCCAGCAGCCTTACAGGGGTTGGGACTGAAGCTTTCTTT. Its translation is CASSLTGVGTEAFF.

The chain uses TRBV7-2 and TRBJ1-3; D not resolved. This CDR3 spans 15 amino acids. Trimming pared 5 bases from V and 4 bases from J, leaving 15 bases between. Germline V lookup: CDR1 SGHTA, CDR2 FQGNSA. This chain's CDR3 is CASSLDWATGNTIYF. As DNA, the CDR3 is TGTGCCAGCAGCCTCGATTGGGCGACAGGAAACACCATATATTTT.

This sequence joins TRBV9 and TRBJ2-4; 10 bases line up with TRBD2. CDR1 and CDR2 from the germline V gene are SGDLS and YYNGEE. V lost 1 base and J lost 6; bases outside the gene matches: 7. The CDR3 is made up of 16 amino acids. The CDR3 sequence is CASSVKAGGFSNIQYF. CDR3 DNA sequence: TGTGCCAGCAGCGTAAAAGCGGGAGGGTTCTCAAACATTCAGTACTTC.

The chain links TRBV7-6 to TRBJ2-7; TRBD2 might be the D (6 bases). Deletions cut 5 bases from V and 2 bases from J, with 19 bases between. The CDR3 loop spans 16 amino acids. CDR1 and CDR2 (germline): SGHVS, FNYEAQ. The CDR3 nucleotides are TGTGCCAGCAGCCCCCCTGGGGGGTCCTCCACCTACGAGCAGTACTTC. Protein: CASSPPGGSSTYEQYF.

The rearrangement uses TRBV11-2 and TRBJ2-7; 8 bases line up with TRBD1. Germline CDR1 and CDR2: SGHAT and FQNNGV. V shed 5 bases and J 3 bases; nucleotides not matched to a gene: 12. The length of the CDR3 is 16 residues. This CDR3 is CASSLRGRGRGYEQYF. The CDR3 DNA follows: TGTGCCAGCAGCCTACGCGGCAGGGGGCGAGGCTACGAGCAGTACTTC.

The chain employs TRBV27 and TRBJ2-5, with 7 bases matching TRBD1. The CDR3 runs 14 residues. J lost 5 bases, V lost 3 bases, and 6 bases had no gene match. CDR1 is MNHEY and CDR2 is SMNVEV in the germline V gene (reference sequence). CDR3 coding DNA: TGTGCCAGCAGTTTTACGACAGGGAGTGAGACCCAGTACTTC. It yields the protein CASSFTTGSETQYF.

The rearrangement uses TRBV19 and TRBJ1-3; a possible D gene is TRBD1 (6 bases). Germline-derived CDR1 and CDR2 are LNHDA and SQIVND (reference sequence). This CDR3 is built from 15 residues. Deletions cut 9 bases from V and 2 bases from J, with 17 bases between. CDR3 sequence reads: CASPGGDTTGNTIYF. In nucleotides, the CDR3 is TGTGCCAGCCCGGGAGGGGACACAACTGGAAACACCATATATTTT. The full variable domain, in which reference TRBV19 and TRBJ1-3 provide the parts outside the CDR3, is DGGITQSPKYLFRKEGQNVTLSCEQNLNHDAMYWYRQDPGQGLRLIYYSQIVNDFQKGDIAEGYSVSREKKESFPLTVTSAQKNPTAFYLCASPGGDTTGNTIYFGEGSWLTVV.